These 18 T cell receptor beta chains were sequenced from one sample in a study of CD8+ T cells in alopecia areata (dated by TCRdb to 2017 to 2018). Receptor libraries were prepared by the immunoSEQ multiplex PCR assay. For TCR sequencing, RNA was extracted from every sample and reverse transcribed into cDNA to serve as template. As stored in TCRdb, this immuneACCESS dataset retains in-frame rearrangements with V and J assigned. A fraction of the clones does not appear; measured against another copy, unresolved V genes explain less than half of the discrepancy, and the remainder lacks a known reason. This sample holds roughly 230,000 clones; around two fifths were observed only once. The biggest ten clones account for 2.6% of the sample. The treatment or condition label on this specimen signifies: oral pan-JAK inhibitor, 5-10 mg twice daily. The sample consisted of CD4+ T cells sorted from blood, taken at approximately week 37, from a patient treated with tofacitinib. Receptor source: a human donor with alopecia areata.

This chain links TRBV9 with TRBJ2-3, with 12 bases aligning to TRBD2. This CDR3 is built from 18 residues. V was pared by 4 bases and J by 1 base, with 10 bases of the junction left unmatched. In germline, CDR1 is SGDLS, CDR2 YYNGEE. The CDR3 sequence: CASSSRGLAGGRTDTQYF. In DNA, the CDR3 is TGTGCCAGCAGCTCCCGCGGGCTAGCGGGAGGGCGCACAGATACGCAGTATTTT. Combining the CDR3 with reference TRBV9 and TRBJ2-3 gives the whole variable domain DSGVTQTPKHLITATGQRVTLRCSPRSGDLSVYWYQQSLDQGLQFLIQYYNGEERAKGNILERFSAQQFPDLHSELNLSSLELGDSALYFCASSSRGLAGGRTDTQYFGPGTRLTVL.

The CDR3 DNA reads as TGTGCCAGCAGCCAAAGATTCCCGGGAGAGACCCAGTACTTC. Translating it yields CASSQRFPGETQYF. This chain connects TRBV4-2 to TRBJ2-5; D gene ambiguous. The V and J ends lost 2 bases and 4 bases respectively, with 11 bases between them. Per germline, CDR1 LGHNA and CDR2 YNFKEQ. The CDR3 consists of 14 residues.

This rearrangement joins TRBV10-2 to TRBJ2-1, with D unclear. Trimming took off 2 bases at V and 5 bases at J, with 1 base between the two ends. Per the germline V gene, CDR1 is WSHSY and CDR2 is SAAADI. The CDR3 runs to 11 residues. Here the CDR3 DNA reads TGCGCCAGCAGTGAGGACAATGAGCAGTTCTTC. Translation: CASSEDNEQFF.

The chain uses TRBV7-9 and TRBJ1-4; 7 nucleotides match TRBD1. This CDR3 has 16 residues. CDR1 and CDR2 (germline): SEHNR, FQNEAQ (reference sequence). The V gene end was trimmed by 5 bases and the J gene end by 3 bases; junction bases not matched to a gene: 9. The CDR3 sequence is CASSAHLQGPNEKLFF. Written as DNA, the CDR3 is TGTGCCAGCAGCGCCCACCTACAGGGGCCTAATGAAAAACTGTTTTTT.

This clone was seen more than once but under ten times. The rearrangement joins TRBV14 to TRBJ1-2, with 7 bases lining up with TRBD1. CDR3 length equals 14 residues. The junction had 4 bases not matched to a gene; V was cut back by 0 bases and J by 6 bases. Germline loops: CDR1 SGHDN, CDR2 FVKESK. The CDR3, as DNA: TGTGCCAGCAGCCAAGATTTAGGGGGCCATGGCTACACCTTC. Its translation is CASSQDLGGHGYTF. Variable domain in full (rest from reference TRBV14 and TRBJ1-2): EAGVTQFPSHSVIEKGQTVTLRCDPISGHDNLYWYRRVMGKEIKFLLHFVKESKQDESGMPNNRFLAERTGGTYSTLKVQPAELEDSGVYFCASSQDLGGHGYTFGSGTRLTVV.

The chain has TRBV29-1 and TRBJ2-1; no firm D call. The CDR3 extends over 12 amino acids. Germline V gives CDR1 SQVTM, CDR2 ANQGSEA. Deletions cut 8 bases from V and 5 bases from J, with 13 bases between. The CDR3 sequence: CSPRTDHNEQFF. The DNA for the CDR3 is TGCAGCCCCCGGACGGACCACAATGAGCAGTTCTTC.

This sequence joins TRBV27 and TRBJ2-1, with 7 bases identical to TRBD2. The CDR3 totals 15 residues. Germline CDR1 and CDR2: MNHEY and SMNVEV (reference sequence). V was pared by 6 bases and J by 7 bases, with 12 bases of the junction left unmatched. The CDR3 loop is CASSRGGAGKNEQFF. CDR3 coding DNA: TGTGCCAGCAGCCGGGGTGGAGCGGGGAAAAATGAGCAGTTCTTC.

This chain uses TRBV6-6 with TRBJ1-5; D is unresolved. Trimming cost V 6 bases and J 0 bases, with 12 bases left between them. Per germline, CDR1 MNHNY and CDR2 SVGAGI (reference sequence). The CDR3 has 15 residues. Here the CDR3 DNA reads TGTGCCAGCAGGCCGACATCCCTTAGCAATCAGCCCCAGCATTTT. Residues: CASRPTSLSNQPQHF.

The chain carries TRBV5-1 and TRBJ1-1, with D maybe TRBD1 (6 bases). The germline V gene has CDR1 SGHRS and CDR2 YFSETQ. The CDR3 contains 14 residues. The ends were cut back, 3 bases at V and 1 base at J, with 10 bases in the middle. The CDR3 DNA sequence: TGCGCCAGCAGCTCGGGGACAAGGAACACTGAAGCTTTCTTT. Its protein product is CASSSGTRNTEAFF. The whole variable domain, filled in from reference TRBV5-1 and TRBJ1-1, reads KAGVTQTPRYLIKTRGQQVTLSCSPISGHRSVSWYQQTPGQGLQFLFEYFSETQRNKGNFPGRFSGRQFSNSRSEMNVSTLELGDSALYLCASSSGTRNTEAFFGQGTRLTVV.

This clone was seen a single time. V and J are TRBV27 and TRBJ2-6; D is ambiguous. The V gene's germline CDR1 is MNHEY and CDR2 SMNVEV (reference sequence). V dropped 4 bases and J dropped 5 bases, with 15 bases sitting between them. This CDR3 comprises 16 residues. The CDR3 bases are TGTGCCAGCAGTTCCCCCTCCTCGGGCTGGGCCAACGTCCTGACTTTC. It is translated as CASSSPSSGWANVLTF.

This chain links TRBV4-1 with TRBJ1-1; D unresolved. The CDR3 loop spans 14 amino acids. Trimming removed 4 bases from V and 1 base from J, with 10 bases in between. Looked up from germline, CDR1 is MGHRA and CDR2 is YSYEKL. CDR3 in amino acids: CASSPLGGNTEAFF. Here the CDR3 DNA reads TGCGCCAGCAGCCCGCTGGGAGGGAACACTGAAGCTTTCTTT.

The genes are TRBV11-3 and TRBJ2-1, with D possibly TRBD2 on 5 matching bases. The V end was cut by 1 base, the J end by 8 bases, with 12 bases between. Per the germline V gene, CDR1 is SGHNT and CDR2 is YENEEA. The CDR3 runs to 14 residues. The CDR3, as DNA: TGTGCCAGCAGCTTAGGGGGAGCAGGCCATGAGCAGTTCTTC. Residues: CASSLGGAGHEQFF.

The chain uses TRBV4-1 and TRBJ2-7, with 10 bases fitting TRBD1. V was pared by 3 bases and J by 1 base, with 3 bases of the junction left unmatched. Germline lookup yields CDR1 MGHRA and CDR2 YSYEKL. The CDR3 totals 15 residues. CDR3 residues: CASSHPGQGSYEQYF. The CDR3 DNA is TGCGCCAGCAGCCATCCGGGACAGGGGTCCTACGAGCAGTACTTC.

The chain links TRBV6-5 to TRBJ2-7; no definite D call. Trimming left V 5 bases short and J 7 bases short, with 12 bases between. The length of the CDR3 is 12 residues. Per the germline V gene, CDR1 is MNHEY and CDR2 is SVGAGI. This CDR3 reads CASSQPGPEQYF. DNA for the CDR3: TGTGCCAGCAGTCAACCCGGACCTGAGCAGTACTTC.

The chain couples TRBV2 to TRBJ2-6, with D possibly being TRBD1 or TRBD2 (5 bases each). Trimming took 7 bases from V and 4 from J, leaving 11 bases between them. Per germline, CDR1 SNHLY and CDR2 FYNNEI. The CDR3 extends over 14 amino acids. CDR3 nucleotides: TGTGCCAGCACGTCCGGGGACGGGGCCAACGTCCTGACTTTC. It translates to CASTSGDGANVLTF.

This clone was seen repeatedly, ten times or more. The chain recombines TRBV28 with TRBJ2-5; TRBD1 matches 9 bases. The CDR3 is 14 residues long. Per the germline V gene, CDR1 is MDHEN and CDR2 is SYDVKM. The V segment lost 10 bases and the J segment 4 bases; nucleotides outside the gene matches: 10. The CDR3: CATLPGQGRETQYF. The DNA for the CDR3 is TGTGCCACCCTACCGGGACAGGGTAGAGAGACCCAGTACTTC.

The sample holds a few counts of this clone. Here the CDR3 reads CASRFGTGELFF. The CDR3 nucleotides are TGTGCCAGCAGGTTTGGCACCGGGGAGCTGTTTTTT. V gene TRBV7-9 combines with J gene TRBJ2-2; D is ambiguous. Trimming left V 6 bases short and J 4 bases short, with 6 bases between. Germline V lookup: CDR1 SEHNR, CDR2 FQNEAQ (reference sequence). This CDR3 spans 12 amino acids. The full variable domain, in which reference TRBV7-9 and TRBJ2-2 provide the parts outside the CDR3, is DTGVSQNPRHKITKRGQNVTFRCDPISEHNRLYWYRQTLGQGPEFLTYFQNEAQLEKSRLLSDRFSAERPKGSFSTLEIQRTEQGDSAMYLCASRFGTGELFFGEGSRLTVL.

The sample holds a few counts of this clone. The chain uses TRBV6-1 and TRBJ2-7, with 11 nucleotides matching TRBD1. The V and J ends lost 5 bases and 7 bases, in that order; junction bases with no gene match: 7. CDR1 and CDR2 from the germline V gene are MNHNS and SASEGT. The CDR3 extends over 14 amino acids. As DNA, the CDR3 is TGTGCCAGCAGTAGAGGACAGGGGGCGCGGGAGCAGTACTTC. Protein sequence: CASSRGQGAREQYF.